The T cell receptor beta chain described here comes from a study of CD8 T cells in ankylosing spondylitis. Study conclusions and caveats: Relatively rare in peripheral blood, disease-linked clones were also CD8+. Ankylosing spondylitis blood seemed to carry a telltale TCR beta motif made of several highly homologous variants.

With regard to this clonotype: Its specificity is unknown.

Trimming cost V 2 bases and J 3 bases, with 19 bases left between them. The CDR3 runs 17 residues. TCRdb fed the 5' RACE reads into MiXCR, producing one record per CDR3 protein. The sample comprises about 480,000 distinct CDR3 sequences, 17% of which are singletons, and over 1% rests with the top ten. The clonotype comes from a male donor with ankylosing spondylitis. Input material: blood, either unsorted or a sorted T cell fraction (not recorded which). V is TRBV12-3 or TRBV12-4 and J is TRBJ1-1; D is undetermined. CDR3 sequence reads: CASSLIRLLSLDTEAFF. DNA for the CDR3: TGTGCCAGCAGTTTAATCAGGCTTTTGTCCCTAGACACTGAAGCTTTCTTT.